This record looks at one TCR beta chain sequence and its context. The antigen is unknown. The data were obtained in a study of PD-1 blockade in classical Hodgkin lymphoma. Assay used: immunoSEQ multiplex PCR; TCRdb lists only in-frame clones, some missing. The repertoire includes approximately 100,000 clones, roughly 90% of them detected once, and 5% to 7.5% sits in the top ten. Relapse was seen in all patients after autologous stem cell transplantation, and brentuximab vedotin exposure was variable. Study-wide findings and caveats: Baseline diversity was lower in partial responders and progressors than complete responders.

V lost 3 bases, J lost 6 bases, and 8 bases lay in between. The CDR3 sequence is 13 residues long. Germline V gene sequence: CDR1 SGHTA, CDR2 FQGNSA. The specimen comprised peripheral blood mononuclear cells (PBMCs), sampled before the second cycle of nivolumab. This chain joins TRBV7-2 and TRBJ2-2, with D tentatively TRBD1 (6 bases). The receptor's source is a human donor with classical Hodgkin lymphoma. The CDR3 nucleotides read TGTGCCAGCAGCTTTGGGGGCGCCGGGGAGCTGTTTTTT. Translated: CASSFGGAGELFF. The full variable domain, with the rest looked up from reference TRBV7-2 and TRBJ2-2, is GAGVSQSPSNKVTEKGKDVELRCDPISGHTALYWYRQSLGQGLEFLIYFQGNSAPDKSGLPSDRFSAERTGGSVSTLTIQRTQQEDSAVYLCASSFGGAGELFFGEGSRLTVL.